The entry below gives a single TCR beta chain sequence along with its context. The data originate from a study of blood T cell repertoires in COVID-19. As for the study in general: The samples span acute and convalescent COVID-19 from the United States, Italy and Spain. In each case, the material was cDNA or gDNA derived from T cells, B-cell-depleted T cells, or PBMCs.

In the source study's methods: Scientists estimated how many nucleated cells there were by amplifying reference gene primers. The method was immunoSEQ multiplex PCR; TCRdb's version includes in-frame clones alone and lacks a portion of them. The V and J calls and clone size come from that table; D and trimming were worked out from the DNA. Counted here are some 160,000 clones, around nine tenths occurring once; the ten biggest clones make up approximately 2.1%. V was shortened by 1 base and J by 5 bases, with 15 bases between the two germline ends. The germline V gene encodes CDR1 SGHVS and CDR2 FQNEAQ. This CDR3 has 16 residues.

The chain uses TRBV7-8 and TRBJ1-5; D is undetermined. The source is a man aged 50 to 60 who had recovered from COVID-19. Material: peripheral blood. The CDR3: CASSLDRPRGDQPQHF. CDR3 DNA sequence: TGTGCCAGCAGCTTAGACCGGCCAAGAGGAGATCAGCCCCAGCATTTT.